This T cell receptor (beta chain) was observed in a study of human T cells and chemical hapten exposure. Library construction involved attaching unique molecular identifiers to individual cDNA molecules, which allowed quantitative, reproducible TCR counting. In the source study's methods: The median was about 100,000 TCRs per sample, ranging 23,224 to 690,600. MiXCR was run by TCRdb on the 5' RACE reads, yielding one entry per CDR3 protein. The V and J calls and clone size are TCRdb's, not the authors'. Of around 80,000 distinct CDR3 sequences listed, more than 15% are singletons. Researchers extracted total RNA from unfractionated whole blood. This CDR3 contains 20 residues. The germline V gene encodes CDR1 MDHEN and CDR2 SYDVKM. Trimming stripped 2 bases from V and 0 bases from J, with 22 bases between.

The clonotype comes from a female donor in good health. This chain joins TRBV28 and TRBJ2-2, with D perhaps being TRBD1 or TRBD2 (5 bases each). The DNA for the CDR3 is TGTGCCAGCAGTTTAGGGGGTCTGGCTTATACACTTTCGAACACCGGGGAGCTGTTTTTT. It is translated as CASSLGGLAYTLSNTGELFF.